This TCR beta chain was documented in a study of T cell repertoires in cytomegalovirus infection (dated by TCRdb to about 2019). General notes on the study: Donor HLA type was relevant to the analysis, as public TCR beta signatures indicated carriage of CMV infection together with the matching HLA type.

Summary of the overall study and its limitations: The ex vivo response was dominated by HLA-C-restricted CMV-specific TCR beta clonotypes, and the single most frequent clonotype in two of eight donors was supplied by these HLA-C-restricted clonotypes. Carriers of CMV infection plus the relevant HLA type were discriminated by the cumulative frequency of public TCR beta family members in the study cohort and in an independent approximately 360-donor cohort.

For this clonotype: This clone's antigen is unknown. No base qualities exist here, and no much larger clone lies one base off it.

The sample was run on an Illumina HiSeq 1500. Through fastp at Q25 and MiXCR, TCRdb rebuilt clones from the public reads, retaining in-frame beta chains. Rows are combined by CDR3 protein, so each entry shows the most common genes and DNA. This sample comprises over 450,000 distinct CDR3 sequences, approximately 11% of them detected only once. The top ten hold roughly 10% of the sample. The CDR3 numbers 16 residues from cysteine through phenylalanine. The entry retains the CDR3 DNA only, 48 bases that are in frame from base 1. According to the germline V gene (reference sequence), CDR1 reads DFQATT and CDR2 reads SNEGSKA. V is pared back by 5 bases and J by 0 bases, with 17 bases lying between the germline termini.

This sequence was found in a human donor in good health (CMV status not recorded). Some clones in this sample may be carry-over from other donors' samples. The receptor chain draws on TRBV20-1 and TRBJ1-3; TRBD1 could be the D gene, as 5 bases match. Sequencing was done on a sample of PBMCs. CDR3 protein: CSAPSGGMSSGNTIYF. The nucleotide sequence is TGCAGTGCTCCTTCTGGGGGTATGAGCTCTGGAAACACCATATATTTT.